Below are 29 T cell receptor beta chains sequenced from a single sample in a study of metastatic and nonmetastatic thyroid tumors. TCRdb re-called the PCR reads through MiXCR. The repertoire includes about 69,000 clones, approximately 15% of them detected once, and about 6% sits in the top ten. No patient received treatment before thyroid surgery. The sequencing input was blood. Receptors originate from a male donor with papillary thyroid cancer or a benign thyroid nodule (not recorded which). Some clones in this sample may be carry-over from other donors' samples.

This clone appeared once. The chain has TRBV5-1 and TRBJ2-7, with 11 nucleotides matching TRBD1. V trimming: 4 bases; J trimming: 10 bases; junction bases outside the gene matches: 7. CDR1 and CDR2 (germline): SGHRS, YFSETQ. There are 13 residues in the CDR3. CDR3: CASSGQGAYYQYF. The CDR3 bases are TGCGCCAGCAGCGGACAGGGGGCATACTATCAGTACTTC.

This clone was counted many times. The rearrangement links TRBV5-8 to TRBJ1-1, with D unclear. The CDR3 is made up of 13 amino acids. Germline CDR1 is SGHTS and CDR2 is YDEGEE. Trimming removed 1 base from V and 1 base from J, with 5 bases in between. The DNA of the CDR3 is TGTGCCAGCAGCTTGATGAAGAACACTGAAGCTTTCTTT. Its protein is CASSLMKNTEAFF.

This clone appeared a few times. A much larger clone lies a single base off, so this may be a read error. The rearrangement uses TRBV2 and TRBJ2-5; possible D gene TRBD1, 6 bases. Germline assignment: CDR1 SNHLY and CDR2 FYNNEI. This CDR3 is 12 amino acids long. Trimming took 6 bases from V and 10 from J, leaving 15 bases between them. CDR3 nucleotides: TGTGCCAGCAGGGGGGCCGCTTTGGACCAGTACTTC. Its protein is CASRGAALDQYF. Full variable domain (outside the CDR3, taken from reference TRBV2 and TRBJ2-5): EPEVTQTPSHQVTQMGQEVILRCVPISNHLYFYWYRQILGQKVEFLVSFYNNEISEKSEIFDDQFSVERPDGSNFTLKIRSTKLEDSAMYFCASRGAALDQYFGPGTRLLVL.

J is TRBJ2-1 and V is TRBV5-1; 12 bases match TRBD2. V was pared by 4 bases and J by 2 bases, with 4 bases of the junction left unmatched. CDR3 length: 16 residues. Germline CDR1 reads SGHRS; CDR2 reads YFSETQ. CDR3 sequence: CASSAWTSGAYNEQFF. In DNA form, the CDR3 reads TGCGCCAGCAGCGCCTGGACTAGCGGGGCCTACAATGAGCAGTTCTTC.

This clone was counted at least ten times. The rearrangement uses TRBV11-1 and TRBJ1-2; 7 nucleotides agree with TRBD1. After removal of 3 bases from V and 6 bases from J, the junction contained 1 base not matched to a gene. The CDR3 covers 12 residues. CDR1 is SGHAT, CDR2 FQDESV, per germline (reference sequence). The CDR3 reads CASSLTGHGYTF. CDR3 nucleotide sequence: TGTGCCAGCAGCTTGACAGGGCATGGCTACACCTTC.

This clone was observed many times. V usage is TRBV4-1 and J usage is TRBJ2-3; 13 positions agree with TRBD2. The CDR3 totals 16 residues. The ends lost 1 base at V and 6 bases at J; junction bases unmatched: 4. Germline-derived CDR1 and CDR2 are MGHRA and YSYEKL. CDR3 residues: CASSQGLAGGKDTQYF. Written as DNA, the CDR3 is TGCGCCAGCAGCCAAGGACTAGCGGGAGGAAAGGATACGCAGTATTTT.

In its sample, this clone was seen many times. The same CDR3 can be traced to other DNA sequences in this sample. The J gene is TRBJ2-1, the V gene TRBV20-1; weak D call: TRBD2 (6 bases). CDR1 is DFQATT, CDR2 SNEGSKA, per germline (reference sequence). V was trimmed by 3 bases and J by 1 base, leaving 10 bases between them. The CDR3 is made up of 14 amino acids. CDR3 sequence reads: CSASGSRSYNEQFF. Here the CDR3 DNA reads TGCAGTGCTAGCGGGAGTAGGTCCTACAATGAGCAGTTCTTC.

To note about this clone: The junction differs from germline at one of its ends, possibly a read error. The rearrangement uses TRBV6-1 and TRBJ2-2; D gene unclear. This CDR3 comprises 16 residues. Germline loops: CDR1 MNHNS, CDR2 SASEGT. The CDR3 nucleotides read TGTGCCAGCAGTGAATTTGAGCGTGAGTACACCGTGGAGCTGTTTTTT. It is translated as CASSEFEREYTVELFF.

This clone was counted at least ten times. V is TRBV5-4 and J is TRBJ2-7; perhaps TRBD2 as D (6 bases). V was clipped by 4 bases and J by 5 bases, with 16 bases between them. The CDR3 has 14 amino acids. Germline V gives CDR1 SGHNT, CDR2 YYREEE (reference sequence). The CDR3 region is CASSARETGNEQYF. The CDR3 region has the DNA TGTGCCAGCAGCGCGCGGGAAACAGGAAACGAGCAGTACTTC.

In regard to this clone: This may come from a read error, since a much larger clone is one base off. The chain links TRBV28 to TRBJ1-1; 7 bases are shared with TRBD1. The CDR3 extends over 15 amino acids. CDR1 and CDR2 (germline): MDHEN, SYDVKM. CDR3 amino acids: CASVSFSGQHTESFF. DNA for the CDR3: TGTGCCAGCGTCTCGTTCTCGGGACAGCACACTGAATCTTTCTTT.

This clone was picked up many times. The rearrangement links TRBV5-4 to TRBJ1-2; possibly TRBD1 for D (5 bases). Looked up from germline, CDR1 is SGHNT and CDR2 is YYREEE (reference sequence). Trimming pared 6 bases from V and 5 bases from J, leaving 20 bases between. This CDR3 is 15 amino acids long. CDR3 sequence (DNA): TGTGCCAGCACTTTCCGGGGGGTACATCGATATGGCTACACCTTC. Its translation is CASTFRGVHRYGYTF.

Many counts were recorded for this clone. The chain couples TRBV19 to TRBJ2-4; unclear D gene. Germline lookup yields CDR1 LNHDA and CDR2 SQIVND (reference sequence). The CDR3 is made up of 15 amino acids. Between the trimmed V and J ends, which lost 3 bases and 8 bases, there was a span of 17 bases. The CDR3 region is CASSISSVGYDIQYF. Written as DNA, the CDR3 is TGTGCCAGTAGTATCTCCTCGGTAGGTTATGACATTCAGTACTTC.

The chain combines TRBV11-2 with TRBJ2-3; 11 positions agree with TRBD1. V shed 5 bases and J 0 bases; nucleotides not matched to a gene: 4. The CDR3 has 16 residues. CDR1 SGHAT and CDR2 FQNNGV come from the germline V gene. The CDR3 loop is CASSLGQGASTDTQYF. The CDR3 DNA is TGTGCCAGCAGCCTAGGACAGGGGGCTAGCACAGATACGCAGTATTTT.

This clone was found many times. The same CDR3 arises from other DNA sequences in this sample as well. CDR3 loop: CASSHRTGDVNTEAFF. The DNA for the CDR3 is TGTGCCAGCAGCCACAGGACGGGAGACGTGAACACTGAAGCTTTCTTT. This rearrangement joins TRBV12-3 or TRBV12-4 to TRBJ1-1; the D gene is possibly TRBD1 (5 bases). The germline V and J ends were trimmed by 6 bases and 0 bases, with 17 bases remaining between them. This CDR3 comprises 16 residues.

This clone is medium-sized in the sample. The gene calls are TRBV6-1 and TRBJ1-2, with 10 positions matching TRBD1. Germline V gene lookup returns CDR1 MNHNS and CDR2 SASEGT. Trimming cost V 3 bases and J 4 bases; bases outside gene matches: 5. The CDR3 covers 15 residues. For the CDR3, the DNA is TGTGCCAGCAGTGACGGGACAGGGGAGTCCTATGGCTACACCTTC. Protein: CASSDGTGESYGYTF.

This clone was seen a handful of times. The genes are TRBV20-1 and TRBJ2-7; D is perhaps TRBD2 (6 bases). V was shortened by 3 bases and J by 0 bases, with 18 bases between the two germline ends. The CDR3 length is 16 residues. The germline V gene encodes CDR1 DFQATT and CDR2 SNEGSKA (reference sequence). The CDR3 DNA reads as TGCAGTGCTAGCCTCCGTGTTGGGGGGAGCTCCTACGAGCAGTACTTC. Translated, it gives CSASLRVGGSSYEQYF.

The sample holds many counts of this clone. CDR3 sequence: CASSRGGDVSPLHF. For the CDR3, the DNA is TGTGCCAGCAGTCGGGGCGGGGACGTTTCACCCCTCCACTTT. This rearrangement joins TRBV27 to TRBJ1-6; TRBD1 might be the D (5 bases). CDR1 is MNHEY, CDR2 SMNVEV, per germline (reference sequence). Trimming took 5 bases from V and 9 from J, leaving 14 bases between them. The CDR3 runs 14 residues.

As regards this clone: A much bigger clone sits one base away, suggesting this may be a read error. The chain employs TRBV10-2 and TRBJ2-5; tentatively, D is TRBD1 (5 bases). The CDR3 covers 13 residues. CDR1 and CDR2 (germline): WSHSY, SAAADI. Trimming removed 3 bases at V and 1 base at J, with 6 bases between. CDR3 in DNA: TGCGCCAGCAGTGAACAGGTCCAAGAGACCCAGTACTTC. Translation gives CASSEQVQETQYF.

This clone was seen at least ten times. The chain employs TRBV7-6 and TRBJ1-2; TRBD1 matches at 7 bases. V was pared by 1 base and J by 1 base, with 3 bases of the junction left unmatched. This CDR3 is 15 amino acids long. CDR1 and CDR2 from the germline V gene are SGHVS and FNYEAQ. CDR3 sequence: CASSLEDRLNYGYTF. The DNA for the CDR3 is TGTGCCAGCAGCTTAGAGGACAGGCTTAACTATGGCTACACCTTC.

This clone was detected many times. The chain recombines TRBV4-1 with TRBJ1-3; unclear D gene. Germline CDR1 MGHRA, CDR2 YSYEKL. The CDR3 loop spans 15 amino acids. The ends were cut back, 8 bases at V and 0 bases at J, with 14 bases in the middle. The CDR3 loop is CASSFDGLSGNTIYF. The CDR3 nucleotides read TGCGCCAGCTCTTTCGACGGGCTCTCTGGAAACACCATATATTTT.

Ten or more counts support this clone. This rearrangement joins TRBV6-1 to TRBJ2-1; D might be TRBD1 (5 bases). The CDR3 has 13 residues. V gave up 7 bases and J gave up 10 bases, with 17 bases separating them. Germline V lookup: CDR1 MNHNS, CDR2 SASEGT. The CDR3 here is CASTKARGGEQFF. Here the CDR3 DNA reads TGTGCCAGCACCAAAGCAAGGGGCGGCGAGCAGTTCTTC.

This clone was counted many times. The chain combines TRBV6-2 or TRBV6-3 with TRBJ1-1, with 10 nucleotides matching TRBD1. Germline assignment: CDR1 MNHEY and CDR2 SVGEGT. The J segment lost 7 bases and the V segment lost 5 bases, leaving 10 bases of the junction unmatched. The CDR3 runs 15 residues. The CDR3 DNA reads TGTGCCAGCAGTACCGGACAGGGGGTATTCAGTGAAGCTTTCTTT. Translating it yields CASSTGQGVFSEAFF.

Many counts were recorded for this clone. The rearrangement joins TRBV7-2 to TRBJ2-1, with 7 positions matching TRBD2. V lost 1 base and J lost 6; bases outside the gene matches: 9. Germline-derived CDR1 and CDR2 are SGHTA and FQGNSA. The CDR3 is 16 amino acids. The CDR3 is CASSLGPAGVSNEQFF. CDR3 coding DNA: TGTGCCAGCAGCTTAGGGCCCGCGGGGGTTTCCAATGAGCAGTTCTTC.

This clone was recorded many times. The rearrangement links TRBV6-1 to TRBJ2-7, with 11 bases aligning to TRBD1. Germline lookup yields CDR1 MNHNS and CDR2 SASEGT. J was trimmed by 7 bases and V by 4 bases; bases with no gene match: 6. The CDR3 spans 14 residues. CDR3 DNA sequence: TGTGCCAGCAGTGGGACAGGGGGCGCGGGGGAGCAGTACGTC. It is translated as CASSGTGGAGEQYV.

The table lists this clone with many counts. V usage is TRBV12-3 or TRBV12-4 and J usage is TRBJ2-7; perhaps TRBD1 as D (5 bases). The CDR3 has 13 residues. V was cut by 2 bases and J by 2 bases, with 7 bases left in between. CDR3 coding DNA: TGTGCCAGCAGTTTAAAGGGGACCTACGAGCAGTACTTC. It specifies CASSLKGTYEQYF.

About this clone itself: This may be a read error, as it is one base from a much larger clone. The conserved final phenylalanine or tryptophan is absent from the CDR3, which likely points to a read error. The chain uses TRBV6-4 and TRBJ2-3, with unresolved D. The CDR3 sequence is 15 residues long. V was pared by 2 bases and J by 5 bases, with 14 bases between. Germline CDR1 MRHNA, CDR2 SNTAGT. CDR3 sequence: CASSDGLAGGDTQYL. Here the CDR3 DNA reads TGTGCCAGCAGTGACGGATTGGCAGGTGGAGATACGCAGTATCTT.

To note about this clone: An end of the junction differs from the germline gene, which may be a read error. The CDR3 nucleotides are TGTGCCAGCAGTTACTCGGTCCCCTGGGATCTGTTTTTT. It is translated as CASSYSVPWDLFF. The V call is TRBV6-2 or TRBV6-3, the J call TRBJ2-2, with D uncertain. The CDR3 is 13 amino acids. Germline loops: CDR1 MNHEY, CDR2 SVGEGT.

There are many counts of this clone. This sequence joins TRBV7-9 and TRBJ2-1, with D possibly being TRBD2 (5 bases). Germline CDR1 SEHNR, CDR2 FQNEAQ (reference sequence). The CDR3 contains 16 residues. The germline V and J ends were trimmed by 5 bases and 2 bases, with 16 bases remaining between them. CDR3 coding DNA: TGTGCCAGCAGCCTCAACCCGGGGAGCACCTACAATGAGCAGTTCTTC. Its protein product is CASSLNPGSTYNEQFF.

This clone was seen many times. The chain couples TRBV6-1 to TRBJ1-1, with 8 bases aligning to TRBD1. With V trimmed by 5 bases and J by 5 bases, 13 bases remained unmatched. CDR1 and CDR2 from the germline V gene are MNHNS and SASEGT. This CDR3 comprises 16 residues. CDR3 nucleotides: TGTGCCAGCAGTCCACGGAAAACAGGGGGACGTACTGAAGCTTTCTTT. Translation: CASSPRKTGGRTEAFF.